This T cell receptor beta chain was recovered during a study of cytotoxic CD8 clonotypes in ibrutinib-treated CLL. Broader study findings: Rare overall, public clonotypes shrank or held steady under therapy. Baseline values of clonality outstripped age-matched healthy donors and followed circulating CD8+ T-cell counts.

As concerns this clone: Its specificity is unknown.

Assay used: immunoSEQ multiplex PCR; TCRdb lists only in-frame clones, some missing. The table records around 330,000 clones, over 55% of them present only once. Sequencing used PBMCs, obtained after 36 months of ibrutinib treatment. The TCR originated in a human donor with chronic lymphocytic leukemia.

This CDR3 reads CASSVDGGSPYEQYF. The CDR3 DNA follows: TGTGCCAGCAGCGTAGATGGCGGTTCCCCCTACGAGCAGTACTTC. The rearrangement links TRBV9 to TRBJ2-5; D gene uncertain. The end of the DNA aligns better with TRBJ2-7, so the J call may be wrong. From germline, CDR1 is SGDLS and CDR2 YYNGEE. The CDR3 sequence is 15 residues long.